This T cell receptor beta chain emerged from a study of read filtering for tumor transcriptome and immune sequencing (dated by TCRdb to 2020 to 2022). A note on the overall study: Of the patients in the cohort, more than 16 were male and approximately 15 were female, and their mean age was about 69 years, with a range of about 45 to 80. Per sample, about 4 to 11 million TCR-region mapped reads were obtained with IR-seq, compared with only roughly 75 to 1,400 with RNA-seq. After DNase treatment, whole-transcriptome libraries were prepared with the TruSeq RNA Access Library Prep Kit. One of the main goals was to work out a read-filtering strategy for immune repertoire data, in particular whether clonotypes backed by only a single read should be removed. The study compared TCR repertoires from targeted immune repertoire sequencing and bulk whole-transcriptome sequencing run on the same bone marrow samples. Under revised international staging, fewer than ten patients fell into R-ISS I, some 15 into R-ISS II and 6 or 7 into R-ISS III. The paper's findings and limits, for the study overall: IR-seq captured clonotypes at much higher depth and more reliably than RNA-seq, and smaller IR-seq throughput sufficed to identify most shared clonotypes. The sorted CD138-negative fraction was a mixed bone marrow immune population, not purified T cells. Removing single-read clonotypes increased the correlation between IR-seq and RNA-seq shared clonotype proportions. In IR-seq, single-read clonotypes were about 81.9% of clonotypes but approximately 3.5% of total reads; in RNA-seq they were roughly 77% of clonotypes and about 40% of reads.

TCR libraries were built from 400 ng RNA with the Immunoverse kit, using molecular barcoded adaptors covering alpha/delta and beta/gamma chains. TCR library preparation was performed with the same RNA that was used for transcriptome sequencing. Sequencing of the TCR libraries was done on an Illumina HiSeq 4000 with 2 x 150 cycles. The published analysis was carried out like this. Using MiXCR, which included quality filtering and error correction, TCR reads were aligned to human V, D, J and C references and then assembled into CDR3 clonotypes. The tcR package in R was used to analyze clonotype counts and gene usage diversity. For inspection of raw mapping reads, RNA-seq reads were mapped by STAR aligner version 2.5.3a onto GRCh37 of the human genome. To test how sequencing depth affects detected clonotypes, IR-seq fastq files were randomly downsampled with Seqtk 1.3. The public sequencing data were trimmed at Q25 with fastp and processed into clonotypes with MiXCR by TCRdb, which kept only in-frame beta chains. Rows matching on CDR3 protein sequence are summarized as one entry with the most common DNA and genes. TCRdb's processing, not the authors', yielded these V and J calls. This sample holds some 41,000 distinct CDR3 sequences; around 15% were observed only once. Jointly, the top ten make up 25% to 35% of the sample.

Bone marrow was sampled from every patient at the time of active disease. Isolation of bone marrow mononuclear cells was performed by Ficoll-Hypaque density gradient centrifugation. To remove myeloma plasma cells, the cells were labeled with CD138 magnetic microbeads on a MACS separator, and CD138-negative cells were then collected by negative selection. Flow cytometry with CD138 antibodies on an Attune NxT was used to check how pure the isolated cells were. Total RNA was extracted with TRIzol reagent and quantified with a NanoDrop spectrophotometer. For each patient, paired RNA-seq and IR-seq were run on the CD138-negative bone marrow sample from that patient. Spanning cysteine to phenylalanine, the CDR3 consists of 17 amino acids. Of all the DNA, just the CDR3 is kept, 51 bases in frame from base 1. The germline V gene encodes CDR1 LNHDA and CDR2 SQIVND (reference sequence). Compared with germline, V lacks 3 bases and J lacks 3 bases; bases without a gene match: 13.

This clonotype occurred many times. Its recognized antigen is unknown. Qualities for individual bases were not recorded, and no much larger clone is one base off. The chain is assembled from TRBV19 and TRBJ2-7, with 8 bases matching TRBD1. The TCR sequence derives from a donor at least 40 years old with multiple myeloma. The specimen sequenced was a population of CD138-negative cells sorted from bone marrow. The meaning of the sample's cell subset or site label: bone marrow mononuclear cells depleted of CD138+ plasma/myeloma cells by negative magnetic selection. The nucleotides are TGTGCCAGTAGTATTACCGCAACCGGGACAGGAGACTACGAGCAGTACTTC. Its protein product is CASSITATGTGDYEQYF.